The rows below give T cell receptor beta chains drawn from one sample of a study of identical twins. TCRdb itself ran the 5' RACE reads through MiXCR, one entry per CDR3 protein. The table has 300,000 to 400,000 distinct CDR3 sequences, approximately 9.1% seen once. Material for sequencing was naive T cells sorted from blood. All receptors come from a woman between 45 and 65 years old in good health. Each CDR3 is given with its conserved first and last residue. Each record gives: V gene, CDR3 length, D gene, J gene, clone size, CDR3 protein, CDR3 DNA. A D gene is named only where the DNA matches it firmly. Expanded clones get a size class; other rows say once, few or many, or leave the size out.

v_gene: TRBV20-1; len: 14; d_gene: NA; j_gene: TRBJ2-7; abundance: once; CDR3aa: CSAGDRRGLGEQYF; CDR3nt: TGCAGTGCCGGGGACCGGCGGGGCCTGGGCGAGCAGTACTTC
v_gene: TRBV12-3/TRBV12-4; len: 15; d_gene: NA; j_gene: TRBJ2-2; abundance: many; CDR3aa: CASSLRIANTGELFF; CDR3nt: TGTGCCAGCAGTTTGCGGATAGCGAACACCGGGGAGCTGTTTTTT
v_gene: TRBV6-6; len: 16; d_gene: NA; j_gene: TRBJ1-3; abundance: few; CDR3aa: CATRQVPHGSGNTIYF; CDR3nt: TGTGCCACCAGACAGGTCCCCCACGGCTCTGGAAACACCATATATTTT
v_gene: TRBV6-5; len: 16; d_gene: NA; j_gene: TRBJ2-2; abundance: many; CDR3aa: CASSYYAVSPAGELFF; CDR3nt: TGTGCCAGCAGTTACTACGCCGTAAGCCCAGCCGGGGAGCTGTTTTTT
v_gene: TRBV19; len: 15; d_gene: TRBD1; j_gene: TRBJ1-2; abundance: few; CDR3aa: CASIYRTGINYGYTF; CDR3nt: TGTGCCAGTATCTACAGGACAGGGATAAACTATGGCTACACCTTC
v_gene: TRBV12-3/TRBV12-4; len: 17; d_gene: TRBD1; j_gene: TRBJ2-1; abundance: NA; CDR3aa: CASSHITGASRINEQFF; CDR3nt: TGTGCCAGCAGCCATATCACAGGGGCCTCGCGTATCAATGAGCAGTTCTTC
v_gene: TRBV7-9; len: 15; d_gene: NA; j_gene: TRBJ2-2; abundance: NA; CDR3aa: CASRTQGKNTGELFF; CDR3nt: TGTGCCAGCAGAACCCAGGGGAAAAACACCGGGGAGCTGTTTTTT
v_gene: TRBV12-3/TRBV12-4; len: 15; d_gene: TRBD2; j_gene: TRBJ2-3; abundance: NA; CDR3aa: CASRPSLAGRDTQYF; CDR3nt: TGTGCCAGCAGGCCTTCCCTAGCGGGAAGGGATACGCAGTATTTT
v_gene: TRBV12-3/TRBV12-4; len: 19; d_gene: NA; j_gene: TRBJ2-1; abundance: many; CDR3aa: CASPARQYSVAITNNEQFF; CDR3nt: TGTGCCAGCCCTGCACGACAGTACAGTGTCGCAATTACCAACAATGAGCAGTTCTTC
v_gene: TRBV12-3/TRBV12-4; len: 19; d_gene: NA; j_gene: TRBJ2-6; abundance: few; CDR3aa: CASSLEAGRSSSGANVLTF; CDR3nt: TGTGCCAGCAGTTTAGAGGCGGGCAGATCTAGCTCTGGGGCCAACGTCCTGACTTTC
v_gene: TRBV19; len: 14; d_gene: NA; j_gene: TRBJ1-3; abundance: NA; CDR3aa: CASRTLSSGNTIYF; CDR3nt: TGTGCCAGTAGGACACTAAGCTCTGGAAACACCATATATTTT
v_gene: TRBV20-1; len: 16; d_gene: NA; j_gene: TRBJ2-1; abundance: few; CDR3aa: CSAEEGEPLSYNEQFF; CDR3nt: TGCAGTGCTGAGGAGGGAGAACCACTATCCTACAATGAGCAGTTCTTC
v_gene: TRBV11-3; len: 15; d_gene: TRBD1; j_gene: TRBJ2-7; abundance: NA; CDR3aa: CASSLVGQGAYEQYF; CDR3nt: TGTGCCAGCAGCCTAGTGGGACAGGGTGCTTACGAGCAGTACTTC
v_gene: TRBV12-3/TRBV12-4; len: 13; d_gene: NA; j_gene: TRBJ2-3; abundance: many; CDR3aa: CASSLTSLDTQYF; CDR3nt: TGTGCCAGCAGTTTGACTAGTCTTGATACGCAGTATTTT
v_gene: TRBV7-3; len: 15; d_gene: TRBD2; j_gene: TRBJ2-3; abundance: NA; CDR3aa: CASSTNSGSADTQYF; CDR3nt: TGTGCCAGCAGCACCAATAGCGGGAGCGCAGATACGCAGTATTTT
v_gene: TRBV28; len: 15; d_gene: TRBD1; j_gene: TRBJ2-6; abundance: NA; CDR3aa: CASSSGTAGANVLTF; CDR3nt: TGTGCCAGCAGTTCCGGGACAGCTGGGGCCAACGTCCTGACTTTC
v_gene: TRBV12-3/TRBV12-4; len: 12; d_gene: NA; j_gene: TRBJ2-2; abundance: few; CDR3aa: CASSPWTGELFF; CDR3nt: TGTGCCAGCAGCCCTTGGACCGGGGAGCTGTTTTTT
v_gene: TRBV19; len: 17; d_gene: NA; j_gene: TRBJ2-2; abundance: many; CDR3aa: CASSLGPGRKRSGELFF; CDR3nt: TGTGCCAGTAGTCTGGGACCAGGGCGCAAAAGGAGCGGGGAGCTGTTTTTT
v_gene: TRBV5-4; len: 15; d_gene: NA; j_gene: TRBJ2-3; abundance: few; CDR3aa: CASRRALGGTDTQYF; CDR3nt: TGTGCCAGCAGACGCGCGCTCGGCGGCACAGATACGCAGTATTTT
v_gene: TRBV7-2; len: 14; d_gene: NA; j_gene: TRBJ1-1; abundance: few; CDR3aa: CASSKDGGSTEAFF; CDR3nt: TGTGCCAGCAGCAAAGATGGGGGTAGCACTGAAGCTTTCTTT
v_gene: TRBV7-2; len: 15; d_gene: TRBD1; j_gene: TRBJ1-2; abundance: NA; CDR3aa: CASSRTGTGDYGYTF; CDR3nt: TGTGCCAGCAGCCGAACCGGGACAGGGGACTATGGCTACACCTTC
v_gene: TRBV5-4; len: 15; d_gene: TRBD1; j_gene: TRBJ1-2; abundance: few; CDR3aa: CASSQGQETNYGYTF; CDR3nt: TGTGCCAGCAGCCAAGGACAGGAGACTAACTATGGCTACACCTTC
v_gene: TRBV7-2; len: 14; d_gene: NA; j_gene: TRBJ2-3; abundance: NA; CDR3aa: CASSLRQHTDTQYF; CDR3nt: TGTGCCAGCAGCTTACGGCAGCACACAGATACGCAGTATTTT
v_gene: TRBV2; len: 14; d_gene: TRBD1; j_gene: TRBJ2-3; abundance: many; CDR3aa: CASGRDRGFDTQYF; CDR3nt: TGTGCCAGCGGTAGGGACAGGGGATTCGATACGCAGTATTTT
v_gene: TRBV20-1; len: 13; d_gene: TRBD2; j_gene: TRBJ2-5; abundance: NA; CDR3aa: CSAVLADQETQYF; CDR3nt: TGCAGTGCCGTACTAGCGGACCAAGAGACCCAGTACTTC
v_gene: TRBV4-2; len: 16; d_gene: TRBD2; j_gene: TRBJ2-5; abundance: NA; CDR3aa: CASSQDLAGSEETLYF; CDR3nt: TGTGCCAGCAGCCAAGATTTAGCGGGGAGTGAGGAGACCCTGTACTTC
v_gene: TRBV20-1; len: 13; d_gene: NA; j_gene: TRBJ2-5; abundance: NA; CDR3aa: CSARSGGRETQYF; CDR3nt: TGCAGTGCTAGATCCGGGGGGCGGGAGACCCAGTACTTC
v_gene: TRBV25-1; len: 15; d_gene: NA; j_gene: TRBJ1-5; abundance: many; CDR3aa: CASSEWGDSNQPQHF; CDR3nt: TGTGCCAGCAGTGAATGGGGCGATAGCAATCAGCCCCAGCATTTT
v_gene: TRBV13; len: 19; d_gene: TRBD2; j_gene: TRBJ2-3; abundance: few; CDR3aa: CASSSDNTRLAGESDTQYF; CDR3nt: TGTGCCAGCAGCTCCGACAACACCCGACTAGCGGGAGAATCAGATACGCAGTATTTT
v_gene: TRBV12-3/TRBV12-4; len: 16; d_gene: TRBD1; j_gene: TRBJ1-3; abundance: few; CDR3aa: CASKADRVNSGNTIYF; CDR3nt: TGTGCCAGCAAGGCGGACAGGGTGAACTCTGGAAACACCATATATTTT
v_gene: TRBV6-1; len: 11; d_gene: NA; j_gene: TRBJ2-4; abundance: NA; CDR3aa: CASSEARIQYF; CDR3nt: TGTGCCAGCAGTGAAGCGCGCATTCAGTACTTC
v_gene: TRBV4-1; len: 15; d_gene: NA; j_gene: TRBJ1-2; abundance: few; CDR3aa: CASSQLTTTVYGYTF; CDR3nt: TGCGCCAGCAGCCAATTAACGACGACAGTCTACGGCTACACCTTC
v_gene: TRBV12-3/TRBV12-4; len: 13; d_gene: TRBD2; j_gene: TRBJ2-3; abundance: NA; CDR3aa: CASSLIRLAPPFF; CDR3nt: TGTGCCAGCAGTTTAATCCGACTAGCACCTCCATTTTTT
v_gene: TRBV20-1; len: 13; d_gene: TRBD1; j_gene: TRBJ2-7; abundance: NA; CDR3aa: CSAGDRGLEEQYF; CDR3nt: TGCAGTGCTGGAGACAGGGGGCTTGAGGAGCAGTACTTC
v_gene: TRBV5-1; len: 18; d_gene: TRBD2; j_gene: TRBJ2-5; abundance: NA; CDR3aa: CASSSGLAGGPVQETQYF; CDR3nt: TGCGCCAGCAGCTCGGGACTAGCGGGAGGGCCCGTACAAGAGACCCAGTACTTC
v_gene: TRBV3-1; len: 13; d_gene: NA; j_gene: TRBJ2-3; abundance: many; CDR3aa: CASSQGRGDTQYF; CDR3nt: TGTGCCAGCAGCCAAGGACGCGGGGATACGCAGTATTTT
v_gene: TRBV12-3/TRBV12-4; len: 19; d_gene: NA; j_gene: TRBJ2-4; abundance: NA; CDR3aa: CASSSSGQSITLAKNIQYF; CDR3nt: TGTGCCAGCAGTTCCAGCGGGCAATCGATTACACTAGCCAAAAACATTCAGTACTTC
v_gene: TRBV24-1; len: 15; d_gene: TRBD2; j_gene: TRBJ2-3; abundance: few; CDR3aa: CATSVGAGSTDTQYF; CDR3nt: TGTGCCACCAGTGTTGGAGCGGGATCGACAGATACGCAGTATTTT
v_gene: TRBV7-8; len: 12; d_gene: NA; j_gene: TRBJ1-1; abundance: NA; CDR3aa: CASSYWTTEAFF; CDR3nt: TGTGCCAGCAGCTATTGGACAACCGAAGCTTTCTTT
v_gene: TRBV3-1; len: 14; d_gene: NA; j_gene: TRBJ2-3; abundance: NA; CDR3aa: CASSQDRTTYTQYF; CDR3nt: TGTGCCAGCAGCCAAGATCGTACCACTTATACGCAGTATTTT
v_gene: TRBV12-3/TRBV12-4; len: 15; d_gene: NA; j_gene: TRBJ2-7; abundance: few; CDR3aa: CASSSRGDLNYEQYF; CDR3nt: TGTGCCAGCAGTTCGAGGGGGGATTTAAACTACGAGCAGTACTTC
v_gene: TRBV15; len: 15; d_gene: NA; j_gene: TRBJ2-3; abundance: NA; CDR3aa: CATKQGRFGTDTQYF; CDR3nt: TGTGCCACAAAGCAGGGGAGATTTGGCACAGATACGCAGTATTTT
v_gene: TRBV12-3/TRBV12-4; len: 14; d_gene: TRBD2; j_gene: TRBJ2-3; abundance: NA; CDR3aa: CASRGGLAGSTQYF; CDR3nt: TGTGCCAGCAGGGGGGGGCTAGCGGGATCTACGCAGTATTTT
v_gene: TRBV20-1; len: 15; d_gene: TRBD2; j_gene: TRBJ2-3; abundance: NA; CDR3aa: CSAHKPAGITDTQYF; CDR3nt: TGCAGTGCTCATAAGCCAGCGGGAATAACAGATACGCAGTATTTT
v_gene: TRBV20-1; len: 11; d_gene: NA; j_gene: TRBJ2-7; abundance: NA; CDR3aa: CSARDTAEQYF; CDR3nt: TGCAGTGCTAGAGATACCGCCGAGCAGTACTTC
v_gene: TRBV10-2; len: 14; d_gene: TRBD2; j_gene: TRBJ2-1; abundance: few; CDR3aa: CASSESKRGEEQFF; CDR3nt: TGCGCCAGCAGTGAGTCGAAGCGGGGAGAGGAGCAGTTCTTC
v_gene: TRBV5-1; len: 12; d_gene: NA; j_gene: TRBJ2-2; abundance: few; CDR3aa: CAALLETGELFF; CDR3nt: TGCGCCGCCCTACTGGAGACCGGGGAGCTGTTTTTT
v_gene: TRBV14; len: 16; d_gene: NA; j_gene: TRBJ2-2; abundance: NA; CDR3aa: CASSQVSGRTTGELFF; CDR3nt: TGTGCCAGCAGCCAAGTCTCGGGGCGCACCACCGGGGAGCTGTTTTTT
v_gene: TRBV6-5; len: 15; d_gene: NA; j_gene: TRBJ2-5; abundance: NA; CDR3aa: CASSQASGFKETQYF; CDR3nt: TGTGCCAGCAGCCAAGCCAGCGGTTTTAAAGAGACCCAGTACTTC
v_gene: TRBV30; len: 15; d_gene: TRBD2; j_gene: TRBJ2-3; abundance: NA; CDR3aa: CAWSMGLADTDTQYF; CDR3nt: TGTGCCTGGAGTATGGGACTAGCGGACACAGATACGCAGTATTTT
v_gene: TRBV7-2; len: 14; d_gene: NA; j_gene: TRBJ1-6; abundance: many; CDR3aa: CASSSDPGGSPLHF; CDR3nt: TGTGCCAGCAGCTCAGACCCGGGGGGTTCACCCCTCCACTTT
v_gene: TRBV7-9; len: 14; d_gene: NA; j_gene: TRBJ2-2; abundance: few; CDR3aa: CASIGQENTGELFF; CDR3nt: TGTGCCAGCATCGGGCAGGAGAACACCGGGGAGCTGTTTTTT
v_gene: TRBV7-8; len: 15; d_gene: TRBD1; j_gene: TRBJ2-1; abundance: NA; CDR3aa: CASTLTGGKGNEQFF; CDR3nt: TGTGCCAGCACCCTAACAGGGGGCAAGGGTAATGAGCAGTTCTTC
v_gene: TRBV5-1; len: 15; d_gene: TRBD2; j_gene: TRBJ2-3; abundance: NA; CDR3aa: CASSLGTSVTDTQYF; CDR3nt: TGCGCCAGCAGCTTGGGGACTAGCGTGACAGATACGCAGTATTTT
v_gene: TRBV5-5; len: 15; d_gene: NA; j_gene: TRBJ1-1; abundance: many; CDR3aa: CASSSLDLPKTEAFF; CDR3nt: TGTGCCAGCAGCTCCCTCGACCTCCCTAAAACTGAAGCTTTCTTT
v_gene: TRBV29-1; len: 13; d_gene: NA; j_gene: TRBJ2-5; abundance: many; CDR3aa: CSVEKSTGETQYF; CDR3nt: TGCAGCGTTGAAAAATCTACTGGGGAGACCCAGTACTTC
v_gene: TRBV4-1; len: 16; d_gene: TRBD2; j_gene: TRBJ2-7; abundance: many; CDR3aa: CASSHPPGLGSYEQYF; CDR3nt: TGCGCCAGCAGCCACCCCCCGGGACTAGGATCCTACGAGCAGTACTTC